A single sample is the source of the 23 T cell receptor beta chains below, sequenced in a study of blood T cell repertoires in COVID-19. Clones were sequenced by immunoSEQ multiplex PCR, and TCRdb holds only the in-frame ones, with some missing. In the table there are 150,000 to 200,000 clones, about 80% of which are singletons. Input material: PBMCs or T cells enriched from blood (not recorded which). The receptors originated from a woman in her sixties or seventies in a cohort exposed to, infected with or recovered from COVID-19 (not recorded which).

The chain couples TRBV10-3 to TRBJ2-7, with 13 bases lining up with TRBD2. Germline V gene lookup returns CDR1 ENHRY and CDR2 SYGVKD. V lost 6 bases, J lost 4 bases, and 3 bases stayed unmatched. The CDR3 is 14 amino acids. CDR3 bases: TGTGCCATCAGCGGGACTAGCGGGGCTTACGAGCAGTACTTC. It specifies CAISGTSGAYEQYF.

V is TRBV5-5 and J is TRBJ2-5, with 10 bases aligning to TRBD1. CDR3 length: 16 amino acids. The V segment lost 3 bases and the J segment 1 base; nucleotides outside the gene matches: 6. The germline CDR1 and CDR2 sequences are SGHKS and YYEKEE (reference sequence). In nucleotides, the CDR3 is TGTGCCAGCAGCTGGACCGGGACAGGGGTCCAAGAGACCCAGTACTTC. Its translation: CASSWTGTGVQETQYF.

This chain uses TRBV6-6 with TRBJ1-6; 7 nucleotides align to TRBD1. The CDR3 is 20 residues long. V shed 6 bases and J 0 bases; nucleotides not matched to a gene: 17. Germline CDR1 MNHNY, CDR2 SVGAGI (reference sequence). The CDR3 region is CASSRQGMGPESSYNSPLHF. CDR3 bases: TGTGCCAGCAGCAGACAGGGAATGGGGCCGGAGAGCTCCTATAATTCACCCCTCCACTTT.

This chain connects TRBV7-8 to TRBJ1-2; D may be TRBD1 (6 bases). Germline CDR1 is SGHVS and CDR2 is FQNEAQ. The V end was cut by 1 base, the J end by 3 bases, with 12 bases between. The CDR3 runs 15 residues. The CDR3 nucleotides are TGTGCCAGCAGCTTAGGGCAGGGGAGGGACTATGGCTACACCTTC. Translation: CASSLGQGRDYGYTF.

The chain is built from TRBV4-1 and TRBJ2-7; TRBD2 agrees at 9 bases. Germline V gene data show CDR1 as MGHRA and CDR2 as YSYEKL. V lost 0 bases, J lost 4 bases, and 10 bases stayed unmatched. This CDR3 contains 17 residues. The CDR3 reads CASSQEGAVAGGYEQYF. The CDR3 DNA is TGCGCCAGCAGCCAAGAGGGAGCGGTGGCGGGAGGGTACGAGCAGTACTTC.

This clone is a singleton in its sample. V gene TRBV1 combines with J gene TRBJ1-4; TRBD1 is the table's D call and was not checked against the DNA. TRBV1 counts as a pseudogene. The CDR3 is made up of 21 amino acids. The CDR3 nucleotides are TGCACCAGCAGCCAACTGTACCGGGACAGGGGGCGCAAACCACTAATGGAAAAACTGTTTTTT. Its protein product is CTSSQLYRDRGRKPLMEKLFF.

About this clone itself: The junction shows a germline mismatch at one end, possibly a read error. V and J are TRBV15 and TRBJ2-1; TRBD1 matches 7 bases. CDR3 length: 15 amino acids. The germline V gene has CDR1 LNHNV and CDR2 YYDKDF (reference sequence). The CDR3 spells CATSRDNRGYSEQFF. DNA for the CDR3: TGTGCCACCAGCAGAGATAACAGGGGTTACAGTGAGCAGTTCTTC.

The chain uses TRBV7-9 and TRBJ2-7; 11 nucleotides match TRBD2. The J segment lost 2 bases and the V segment lost 1 base, leaving 13 bases of the junction unmatched. Germline V CDR1 and CDR2: SEHNR, FQNEAQ (reference sequence). This CDR3 has 19 residues. The CDR3 loop reads CASSLGWTSGPSHPYEQYF. The DNA for the CDR3 is TGTGCCAGCAGCTTAGGCTGGACTAGCGGGCCGTCCCACCCCTACGAGCAGTACTTC.

The CDR3, as DNA: TGTGCCAGCAAACAGGGGATGAACACTGAAGCTTTCTTT. This gives the protein CASKQGMNTEAFF. V gene TRBV28 combines with J gene TRBJ1-1; TRBD1 matches at 7 bases. V lost 7 bases and J lost 0; bases outside the gene matches: 2. Germline V lookup: CDR1 MDHEN, CDR2 SYDVKM. The CDR3 is 13 amino acids.

This rearrangement joins TRBV9 to TRBJ2-2; perhaps TRBD2 as D (6 bases). This CDR3 region has 13 residues. Germline values: CDR1 SGDLS, CDR2 YYNGEE. V dropped 0 bases and J dropped 7 bases, with 7 bases sitting between them. CDR3: CASSVGRGGELFF. CDR3 nucleotide sequence: TGTGCCAGCAGCGTAGGGCGGGGCGGGGAGCTGTTTTTT.

The chain is built from TRBV5-1 and TRBJ2-3; a weak D match, TRBD2 (5 bases). Trimming took 5 bases from V and 0 from J, leaving 13 bases between them. This CDR3 spans 15 amino acids. Germline values: CDR1 SGHRS, CDR2 YFSETQ. This CDR3 is CASRSLAYSTDTQYF. In DNA form, the CDR3 reads TGCGCCAGCAGGTCCCTAGCTTATAGCACAGATACGCAGTATTTT.

The chain is built from TRBV2 and TRBJ2-7; D possibly corresponds to TRBD2 (5 bases). The CDR3 length is 13 residues. The germline V and J ends were trimmed by 6 bases and 4 bases, with 13 bases remaining between them. The germline V gene encodes CDR1 SNHLY and CDR2 FYNNEI. The CDR3: CASSVTTRYEQYF. CDR3 DNA sequence: TGTGCCAGCAGCGTAACAACTAGGTACGAGCAGTACTTC.

In its sample, this clone was seen a few times. This rearrangement joins TRBV2 to TRBJ1-2, with a tentative D call TRBD1 (5 bases). This CDR3 is 14 amino acids long. Deletions cut 4 bases from V and 8 bases from J, with 17 bases between. Germline V gene sequence: CDR1 SNHLY, CDR2 FYNNEI. This CDR3 is CASSAGGRLYGYTF. The CDR3 region has the DNA TGTGCCAGCAGTGCGGGGGGAAGATTGTACGGCTACACCTTC.

The V and J genes are TRBV7-9 and TRBJ1-2, with a tentative D call TRBD1 (5 bases). This CDR3 is built from 11 residues. Looked up from germline, CDR1 is SEHNR and CDR2 is FQNEAQ (reference sequence). The germline V and J ends were trimmed by 6 bases and 13 bases, with 15 bases remaining between them. The CDR3 sequence is CASRPQGGGTF. The CDR3, as DNA: TGTGCCAGCAGACCTCAGGGAGGCGGCACCTTC.

This rearrangement joins TRBV18 to TRBJ2-1; 8 bases are shared with TRBD2. The CDR3 loop spans 17 amino acids. In germline, CDR1 is KGHSH, CDR2 LQKENI. J lost 4 bases, V lost 2 bases, and 10 bases had no gene match. In DNA, the CDR3 is TGTGCCAGCTCACCAAACACCGCGGCGGGAGGATACAATGAGCAGTTCTTC. Translating it yields CASSPNTAAGGYNEQFF.

The rearrangement joins TRBV6-6 to TRBJ2-7; D may be TRBD1 (5 bases). The CDR3 has 12 amino acids. V dropped 4 bases and J dropped 4 bases, with 8 bases sitting between them. Germline lookup yields CDR1 MNHNY and CDR2 SVGAGI (reference sequence). Written as DNA, the CDR3 is TGTGCCAGCAGTTCTCAGGGATACGAGCAGTACTTC. Amino acid sequence: CASSSQGYEQYF.

The CDR3 is CASSLGLASYNEQFF. DNA for the CDR3: TGTGCCAGCAGCCTCGGACTAGCATCTTACAATGAGCAGTTCTTC. The J gene is TRBJ2-1, the V gene TRBV5-4; TRBD2 aligns across 8 bases. The germline gives CDR1 SGHNT, CDR2 YYREEE (reference sequence). The CDR3 runs 15 residues. V was pared by 4 bases and J by 4 bases, with 7 bases of the junction left unmatched.

The gene calls are TRBV2 and TRBJ2-6, with TRBD2 identical over 7 bases. The germline V gene has CDR1 SNHLY and CDR2 FYNNEI. This CDR3 spans 15 amino acids. V lost 7 bases and J lost 4; bases outside the gene matches: 7. CDR3 residues: CASKVAGMGANVLTF. CDR3 DNA sequence: TGTGCCAGCAAAGTAGCGGGTATGGGGGCCAACGTCCTGACTTTC. The variable domain in full, completed from reference TRBV2 and TRBJ2-6, reads EPEVTQTPSHQVTQMGQEVILRCVPISNHLYFYWYRQILGQKVEFLVSFYNNEISEKSEIFDDQFSVERPDGSNFTLKIRSTKLEDSAMYFCASKVAGMGANVLTFGAGSRLTVL.

The chain couples TRBV19 to TRBJ2-1; 13 bases match TRBD2. Trimming took 4 bases from V and 4 from J; bases not matched to a gene: 4. Germline CDR1 reads LNHDA; CDR2 reads SQIVND (reference sequence). CDR3 length equals 16 residues. The CDR3, as DNA: TGTGCCAGTAGTACCCGACTAGCGGGAGGTTACAATGAGCAGTTCTTC. Translation: CASSTRLAGGYNEQFF.

The CDR3 bases are TGTGCCAGCAGCAGACAGGGGGCGGTAGGCAATCAGCCCCAGCATTTT. This gives the protein CASSRQGAVGNQPQHF. This chain joins TRBV28 and TRBJ1-5; 10 nucleotides agree with TRBD1. Trimming removed 6 bases from V and 2 bases from J; junction bases left unmatched: 7. This CDR3 spans 16 amino acids. Germline assignment: CDR1 MDHEN and CDR2 SYDVKM.

V and J are TRBV24-1 and TRBJ2-2; possible D gene TRBD1, 5 bases. This CDR3 is built from 15 residues. The germline V gene encodes CDR1 KGHDR and CDR2 SFDVKD. The V and J ends lost 7 bases and 2 bases respectively, with 13 bases between them. The CDR3 DNA reads as TGTGCCACCAGCCCGGCAAGGGGCAACACCGGGGAGCTGTTTTTT. It encodes CATSPARGNTGELFF.

The chain is built from TRBV27 and TRBJ2-7, with 7 bases identical to TRBD1. This CDR3 has 15 residues. The germline gives CDR1 MNHEY, CDR2 SMNVEV (reference sequence). With 3 bases clipped from V and 0 bases from J, the junction kept 5 bases outside the gene matches. CDR3: CASSLRGQSSYEQYF. The CDR3 nucleotides read TGTGCCAGCAGTTTGAGGGGACAGTCCTCCTACGAGCAGTACTTC.

The V call is TRBV7-8, the J call TRBJ2-1; 9 nucleotides match TRBD1. Germline V gives CDR1 SGHVS, CDR2 FQNEAQ. J gave up 5 bases and V 5 bases, and 13 bases lay outside the gene matches. This CDR3 has 17 amino acids. Here the CDR3 DNA reads TGTGCCAGCAGCGCGCGTAGACCGGGACAGGGTGACAATGAGCAGTTCTTC. Encoded protein: CASSARRPGQGDNEQFF.